These T cell receptor beta chains were read from a single sample in a study of OX40 agonist ivuxolimab in advanced cancers. Generated by immunoSEQ multiplex PCR, the TCRdb table keeps only in-frame clones and is missing some. The sample consists of over 100,000 clones, around 91% of them appearing once. Material: CD4+ or CD8+ T cells sorted from blood, obtained in a trial of the OX40 agonist ivuxolimab. These receptor sequences come from an adult with an advanced solid tumor such as melanoma, head and neck, liver or kidney cancer. The CDR3 runs from the conserved cysteine through the conserved F or W.

v_call: TRBV7-2
j_call: TRBJ2-7
cdr3_aa: CASSLEDRGPYEQYF

v_call: TRBV7-9
j_call: TRBJ2-3
cdr3_aa: CASRDKPGRRVGDTQYF

v_call: TRBV6-5
j_call: TRBJ1-1
cdr3_aa: CASSPTFSMNTEAFF

v_call: TRBV4-2
j_call: TRBJ1-6
cdr3_aa: CASSQEWGGFDNSPLHF

v_call: TRBV6-5
j_call: TRBJ1-6
cdr3_aa: CASSYSRGRESPLHF

v_call: TRBV2
j_call: TRBJ2-7
cdr3_aa: CASSEAVVGPLYF

v_call: TRBV6-1
j_call: TRBJ2-3
cdr3_aa: CAATGIDTQYF

v_call: TRBV29-1
j_call: TRBJ1-6
cdr3_aa: CSARVNNSPLHF

v_call: TRBV5-8
j_call: TRBJ1-2
cdr3_aa: CASSRTGINYGYTF

v_call: TRBV27
j_call: TRBJ1-1
cdr3_aa: CASKARDRGLTEAFF

v_call: TRBV7-2
j_call: TRBJ1-2
cdr3_aa: CASSPGTGYGYTF

v_call: TRBV28
j_call: TRBJ2-7
cdr3_aa: CASSSISNGAEQYF

v_call: TRBV6-1
j_call: TRBJ1-5
cdr3_aa: CASSDRGALFQPQHF

v_call: TRBV2
j_call: TRBJ1-2
cdr3_aa: CASQLGVNYGYTF

v_call: TRBV7-7
j_call: TRBJ2-3
cdr3_aa: CASSLGGTDTQYF

v_call: TRBV6-6
j_call: TRBJ1-3
cdr3_aa: CAGRTASGNTIYF

v_call: TRBV7-2
j_call: TRBJ1-5
cdr3_aa: CASSLGTGINQPQHF

v_call: TRBV6-1
j_call: TRBJ1-2
cdr3_aa: CASILTAGNYGYTF

v_call: TRBV6-5
j_call: TRBJ1-1
cdr3_aa: CASSSGQGSLDTEAFF

v_call: TRBV4-2
j_call: TRBJ2-6
cdr3_aa: CASSQEFGANVLTF

v_call: TRBV7-2
j_call: TRBJ1-4
cdr3_aa: CASSPRDGRGEKLFF

v_call: TRBV7-2
j_call: TRBJ2-3
cdr3_aa: CASNPLRGGPDTQYF

v_call: TRBV11-2
j_call: TRBJ2-5
cdr3_aa: CASSLGGRETQYF

v_call: TRBV6-6
j_call: TRBJ1-2
cdr3_aa: CASSYQGPGYTF

v_call: TRBV6-5
j_call: TRBJ1-6
cdr3_aa: CASSSPRDSNSPLHF

v_call: TRBV11-2
j_call: TRBJ1-1
cdr3_aa: CASSSPSAGGTEAFF

v_call: TRBV7-2
j_call: TRBJ1-5
cdr3_aa: CASSLEEGQPQHF

v_call: TRBV10-2
j_call: TRBJ1-4
cdr3_aa: CASSELSNEKLFF

v_call: TRBV10-3
j_call: TRBJ2-2
cdr3_aa: CAISESRRENTGELFF

v_call: TRBV6-5
j_call: TRBJ1-1
cdr3_aa: CASRSQVPEAFF

v_call: TRBV11-3
j_call: TRBJ2-5
cdr3_aa: CASSFQGQGGETQYF

v_call: TRBV7-9
j_call: TRBJ1-1
cdr3_aa: CASRTTMNTEAFF

v_call: TRBV6-1
j_call: TRBJ2-1
cdr3_aa: CASSEGSGGQDEQFF

v_call: TRBV6-6
j_call: TRBJ2-7
cdr3_aa: CASSYSSGGYEQYF

v_call: TRBV7-2
j_call: TRBJ1-1
cdr3_aa: CASSATGGLANTEAFF

v_call: TRBV10-3
j_call: TRBJ2-7
cdr3_aa: CAIRGEQGSYEQYF

v_call: TRBV28
j_call: TRBJ1-2
cdr3_aa: CASSTAGGESYGYTF

v_call: TRBV6-4
j_call: TRBJ2-6
cdr3_aa: CASSDLTGGSGANVLTF

v_call: TRBV28
j_call: TRBJ1-5
cdr3_aa: CASTGPPGQGSNQPQHF

v_call: TRBV6-5
j_call: TRBJ2-7
cdr3_aa: CASSTAAEQYF

v_call: TRBV5-1
j_call: TRBJ2-2
cdr3_aa: CASSFTSAGNTGELFF

v_call: TRBV7-9
j_call: TRBJ1-1
cdr3_aa: CASSRDRMNTEAFF